A single sample gave rise to the 20 T cell receptor beta chains below, sequenced in a study of CD8+ T cells in alopecia areata. Once RNA had been extracted, it was reverse transcribed into cDNA to act as the sequencing template. TCRdb's copy holds only in-frame clones and misses some; the assay was immunoSEQ multiplex PCR. The table includes 140,000 to 150,000 clones, approximately 50% detected once. The starting material was CD4+ T cells sorted from blood, obtained at week 0. These receptors were obtained from a human donor with alopecia areata.

The chain uses TRBV7-6 and TRBJ2-5, with D perhaps matching TRBD1 (6 bases). Germline V gene sequence: CDR1 SGHVS, CDR2 FNYEAQ. V was trimmed by 3 bases and J by 4 bases, leaving 18 bases between them. CDR3 length: 16 amino acids. The CDR3 nucleotides are TGTGCCAGCAGCTTGCCCGGGACATCGAGGGGAGAGACCCAGTACTTC. The encoded protein is CASSLPGTSRGETQYF. Looking up the rest from reference TRBV7-6 and TRBJ2-5 gives the full variable domain: GAGVSQSPRYKVTKRGQDVALRCDPISGHVSLYWYRQALGQGPEFLTYFNYEAQQDKSGLPNDRFSAERPEGSISTLTIQRTEQRDSAMYRCASSLPGTSRGETQYFGPGTRLLVL.

This chain links TRBV5-1 with TRBJ2-3; tentative D call: TRBD1 (6 bases). This CDR3 is 14 amino acids long. CDR1 is SGHRS and CDR2 is YFSETQ in the germline V gene. Trimming cost V 4 bases and J 2 bases, with 11 bases left between them. The CDR3 is CASSPDSYTDTQYF. The CDR3 nucleotides read TGCGCCAGCAGCCCGGACAGCTACACAGATACGCAGTATTTT. The full variable domain, with the rest looked up from reference TRBV5-1 and TRBJ2-3, is KAGVTQTPRYLIKTRGQQVTLSCSPISGHRSVSWYQQTPGQGLQFLFEYFSETQRNKGNFPGRFSGRQFSNSRSEMNVSTLELGDSALYLCASSPDSYTDTQYFGPGTRLTVL.

The genes are TRBV7-8 and TRBJ1-5; 9 bases line up with TRBD1. J lost 3 bases, V lost 5 bases, and 8 bases had no gene match. This CDR3 is 16 amino acids long. Germline CDR1 reads SGHVS; CDR2 reads FQNEAQ. The DNA of the CDR3 is TGTGCCAGCAGCACACAGGGGGCAAGCAACAATCAGCCCCAGCATTTT. Translation: CASSTQGASNNQPQHF.

This clone was seen a handful of times. The rearrangement uses TRBV29-1 and TRBJ1-2; D may be TRBD1 (5 bases). Germline CDR1 and CDR2: SQVTM and ANQGSEA. V was shortened by 8 bases and J by 0 bases, with 13 bases between the two germline ends. The CDR3 extends over 13 amino acids. Here the CDR3 reads CSTRGESNYGYTF. The DNA for the CDR3 is TGCAGCACCCGGGGCGAATCTAACTATGGCTACACCTTC.

The rearrangement links TRBV5-1 to TRBJ2-2; 8 nucleotides align to TRBD2. Unmatched junction bases numbered 4, after V lost 3 bases and J lost 0 bases. The CDR3 has 16 amino acids. Per the germline V gene, CDR1 is SGHRS and CDR2 is YFSETQ. For the CDR3, the DNA is TGCGCCAGCAGCTGGGAGACTAGCGCGAACACCGGGGAGCTGTTTTTT. It encodes CASSWETSANTGELFF.

The chain couples TRBV28 to TRBJ1-2, with D possibly TRBD1 on 6 matching bases. This CDR3 has 14 amino acids. Trimming took 5 bases from V and 7 from J, leaving 17 bases between them. The germline V gene encodes CDR1 MDHEN and CDR2 SYDVKM. The CDR3: CASSPESGGFGYTF. CDR3 DNA: TGTGCCAGCAGTCCGGAATCGGGGGGCTTTGGCTACACCTTC.

The chain links TRBV29-1 to TRBJ2-7; TRBD1 might be the D (5 bases). V was shortened by 5 bases and J by 3 bases, with 11 bases between the two germline ends. Germline V gene lookup returns CDR1 SQVTM and CDR2 ANQGSEA. The CDR3 has 12 residues. CDR3 sequence: CSVSRDGYEQYF. The CDR3 nucleotides read TGCAGCGTTTCCAGGGATGGCTACGAGCAGTACTTC.

As DNA, the CDR3 is TGTGCCAGCAGCGTACTTCACGGTGCCCCAAACACTGAAGCTTTCTTT. Its protein is CASSVLHGAPNTEAFF. The chain recombines TRBV9 with TRBJ1-1; D uncertain. The germline gives CDR1 SGDLS, CDR2 YYNGEE. With 1 base removed from V and 2 bases from J, the gap between germline ends came to 15 bases. This CDR3 has 16 amino acids.

This rearrangement joins TRBV29-1 to TRBJ2-3; no clear D gene. Germline assignment: CDR1 SQVTM and CDR2 ANQGSEA. V lost 1 base and J lost 1, with 15 bases in between. The CDR3 is made up of 16 amino acids. The CDR3 bases are TGCAGCGTTGAAGTCCCTCTAGGCGGTCGCACAGATACGCAGTATTTT. Translation gives CSVEVPLGGRTDTQYF.

Here the CDR3 DNA reads TGCAGCGGGACAGGACAGCAGCGGCCAGATACGCAGTATTTT. This encodes CSGTGQQRPDTQYF. This chain connects TRBV29-1 to TRBJ2-3; 7 positions agree with TRBD1. Looked up from germline, CDR1 is SQVTM and CDR2 is ANQGSEA. The CDR3 has 14 amino acids. V was clipped by 7 bases and J by 4 bases; unmatched bases: 11.

The chain recombines TRBV6-5 with TRBJ2-7, with 7 bases lining up with TRBD1. The CDR3 is 14 residues long. The trim removed 10 bases at V and 7 bases at J, leaving 16 bases unmatched. CDR1 and CDR2 (germline): MNHEY, SVGAGI. CDR3 residues: CATERTGAQREQYF. CDR3 nucleotides: TGTGCCACCGAACGCACAGGGGCACAGAGGGAGCAGTACTTC.

V usage is TRBV30 and J usage is TRBJ2-2; D gene uncertain. Looked up from germline, CDR1 is GTSNPN and CDR2 is SVGIG (reference sequence). The CDR3 contains 12 residues. The V gene lost 0 bases and the J gene lost 7 bases, with 6 bases spanning the gap. In DNA form, the CDR3 reads TGTGCCTGGAGTGTTGGCATCGGGGAGCTGTTTTTT. It yields the protein CAWSVGIGELFF.

This clone turned up a few times. The chain combines TRBV29-1 with TRBJ2-7; TRBD1 matches 8 bases. J lost 3 bases, V lost 3 bases, and 13 bases had no gene match. CDR3 length: 16 residues. The germline V gene has CDR1 SQVTM and CDR2 ANQGSEA. Here the CDR3 reads CSVDTGTGSGIYEQYF. The CDR3 DNA reads TGCAGCGTTGATACCGGGACAGGCTCCGGGATCTACGAGCAGTACTTC.

The chain carries TRBV15 and TRBJ2-5; D possibly matches TRBD1 or TRBD2 (6 bases each). The CDR3 totals 14 residues. V lost 3 bases and J 4 bases, leaving 12 bases between the germline ends. CDR1 is LNHNV and CDR2 is YYDKDF in the germline V gene (reference sequence). The CDR3 DNA reads TGTGCCACCAGCAGGGACAGACTAGGAGAGACCCAGTACTTC. It is translated as CATSRDRLGETQYF.

V gene TRBV5-6 combines with J gene TRBJ2-7; 12 nucleotides align to TRBD2. In germline, CDR1 is SGHDT, CDR2 YYEEEE. The trim removed 0 bases at V and 6 bases at J, leaving 1 base unmatched. This CDR3 contains 14 residues. CDR3 loop: CASSLETSGSEQYF. The CDR3 nucleotides are TGTGCCAGCAGCTTGGAGACTAGCGGGAGCGAGCAGTACTTC.

This clone appeared once. The chain has TRBV29-1 and TRBJ2-5; 12 bases align to TRBD2. Germline trimming cut 7 bases from V and 1 base from J; bases unmatched to any gene: 10. CDR1 and CDR2 from the germline V gene are SQVTM and ANQGSEA. The CDR3 has 16 amino acids. The CDR3 region is CSACMGLAGLQETQYF. The DNA of the CDR3 is TGCAGCGCATGTATGGGACTAGCGGGCCTCCAAGAGACCCAGTACTTC.

This clone was counted only a few times. This rearrangement joins TRBV5-1 to TRBJ2-7; D perhaps matches TRBD2 (5 bases). Germline V gene lookup returns CDR1 SGHRS and CDR2 YFSETQ. V lost 4 bases to trimming and J lost 2 bases, with 13 bases between them. The CDR3 is made up of 14 amino acids. CDR3 loop: CASSPLSGTYEQYF. CDR3 nucleotide sequence: TGCGCCAGCAGCCCTTTAAGCGGAACCTACGAGCAGTACTTC. Full variable domain (remainder filled in from reference TRBV5-1 and TRBJ2-7): KAGVTQTPRYLIKTRGQQVTLSCSPISGHRSVSWYQQTPGQGLQFLFEYFSETQRNKGNFPGRFSGRQFSNSRSEMNVSTLELGDSALYLCASSPLSGTYEQYFGPGTRLTVT.

J is TRBJ2-5 and V is TRBV4-3, with a tentative D call TRBD1 (5 bases). Deletions cut 6 bases from V and 2 bases from J, with 13 bases between. The germline V gene encodes CDR1 LGHNA and CDR2 YSLEER. This CDR3 is 14 amino acids long. For the CDR3, the DNA is TGCGCCAGCAGTTTGGCAAGGGGTCAAGAGACCCAGTACTTC. This encodes CASSLARGQETQYF.

The chain has TRBV25-1 and TRBJ2-7; tentative D call: TRBD1 (6 bases). Germline V gene sequence: CDR1 MGHDK, CDR2 SYGVNS. The CDR3 spans 16 residues. Trimming removed 5 bases at V and 6 bases at J, with 23 bases between. The CDR3 bases are TGTGCCAGCAGTCCCGGAAGCCCAGGGGTCCCCTCCGAGCAGTACTTC. Translation gives CASSPGSPGVPSEQYF.

This rearrangement joins TRBV7-2 to TRBJ2-7; 10 nucleotides line up with TRBD2. The V and J ends lost 5 bases and 9 bases, in that order; junction bases with no gene match: 19. CDR3 length: 17 residues. Germline V gives CDR1 SGHTA, CDR2 FQGNSA. CDR3: CASSAQRGTSVWLGQYF. In DNA form, the CDR3 reads TGTGCCAGCAGCGCCCAACGAGGGACTAGCGTCTGGCTAGGGCAGTACTTC.